One and the same sample provided the 10 T cell receptor beta chains below, sequenced in a study of blood T cell repertoires in COVID-19. The method was immunoSEQ multiplex PCR; TCRdb's version includes in-frame clones alone and lacks a portion of them. The data show 60,000 to 75,000 clones, with 70% to 90% seen just once and around 4.2% held by the top ten. Sequencing was done on a sample of peripheral blood. These receptors all come from a man in his sixties or seventies with active COVID-19.

V is TRBV29-1 and J is TRBJ2-6; TRBD1 matches 8 bases. The trim removed 6 bases at V and 0 bases at J, leaving 10 bases unmatched. Germline CDR1 reads SQVTM; CDR2 reads ANQGSEA. CDR3 length: 17 amino acids. CDR3 protein: CSVDPGTGSSGANVLTF. CDR3 sequence (DNA): TGCAGCGTCGACCCCGGGACAGGTAGCTCTGGGGCCAACGTCCTGACTTTC.

V usage is TRBV18 and J usage is TRBJ1-6; perhaps TRBD1 as D (5 bases). The CDR3 contains 14 residues. Trimming took 3 bases from V and 5 from J, leaving 8 bases between them. The germline CDR1 and CDR2 sequences are KGHSH and LQKENI. The CDR3 reads CASSPGPDNSPLHF. The DNA of the CDR3 is TGTGCCAGCTCACCGGGGCCCGATAATTCACCCCTCCACTTT.

The sample holds a few counts of this clone. The V call is TRBV5-5, the J call TRBJ2-7; 9 bases fit TRBD2. V lost 4 bases to trimming and J lost 0 bases; unmatched junction nucleotides: 5. The CDR3 extends over 15 amino acids. CDR1 and CDR2 (germline): SGHKS, YYEKEE (reference sequence). CDR3 loop: CASSPGAGGSYEQYF. The DNA of the CDR3 is TGTGCCAGCAGCCCCGGAGCGGGAGGCTCCTACGAGCAGTACTTC.

This clone was seen just once. This chain links TRBV28 with TRBJ1-2, with a tentative D call TRBD1 (6 bases). Germline CDR1 reads MDHEN; CDR2 reads SYDVKM. CDR3 length: 14 amino acids. The V gene lost 7 bases and the J gene lost 0 bases, with 12 bases spanning the gap. The CDR3 DNA reads TGTGCCAGCAAGGGGGACGGTTCTAACTATGGCTACACCTTC. Translation: CASKGDGSNYGYTF.

This chain joins TRBV6-2 or TRBV6-3 and TRBJ2-7; 8 bases are shared with TRBD1. This CDR3 is built from 13 residues. Germline V gene data show CDR1 as MNHEY and CDR2 as SVGEGT. J lost 5 bases, V lost 2 bases, and 2 bases had no gene match. The CDR3 region has the DNA TGTGCCAGCAGTTACCCAGGGGGCCACGAGCAGTACTTC. This encodes CASSYPGGHEQYF.

The chain recombines TRBV19 with TRBJ2-1, with D tentatively TRBD1 (6 bases). CDR1 is LNHDA and CDR2 is SQIVND in the germline V gene (reference sequence). With 2 bases removed from V and 6 bases from J, the gap between germline ends came to 8 bases. This CDR3 spans 13 amino acids. For the CDR3, the DNA is TGTGCCAGTAGTATAAGGGGGAGCAATGAGCAGTTCTTC. This translates into CASSIRGSNEQFF.

The V call is TRBV7-2, the J call TRBJ2-5; 9 nucleotides match TRBD2. Germline CDR1 reads SGHTA; CDR2 reads FQGNSA. CDR3 length equals 16 residues. Trimming at V came to 0 bases and at J to 1 base, leaving 3 bases not matched to a gene. This CDR3 is CASSLARGGPQETQYF. In DNA, the CDR3 is TGTGCCAGCAGCTTAGCGCGGGGGGGGCCCCAAGAGACCCAGTACTTC.

The genes are TRBV6-5 and TRBJ2-1; TRBD2 matches at 10 bases. V shed 11 bases, J shed 10 bases, and the junction held 8 bases outside the gene matches. CDR1 and CDR2 from the germline V gene are MNHEY and SVGAGI. The CDR3 spans 12 residues. CDR3 sequence: CAPGTSVEEQFF. CDR3 bases: TGTGCCCCCGGGACTAGCGTGGAGGAGCAGTTCTTC.

This chain connects TRBV7-2 to TRBJ1-3, with D hard to call. CDR1 and CDR2 from the germline V gene are SGHTA and FQGNSA. CDR3 size: 13 residues. V was shortened by 5 bases and J by 4 bases, with 9 bases between the two germline ends. For the CDR3, the DNA is TGTGCCAGCAGCCCCCAGTCCGGAAACACCATATATTTT. Translating it yields CASSPQSGNTIYF.

The chain recombines TRBV21-1 with TRBJ2-7; the table's TRBD2 call for D was not verified on the DNA. TRBV21-1 is tagged as a pseudogene. This CDR3 has 15 amino acids. The CDR3 bases are TGTGCCAGCAGCAAGAGACTAGCGCACTCCTACGAGCAGTACTTC. It encodes CASSKRLAHSYEQYF.